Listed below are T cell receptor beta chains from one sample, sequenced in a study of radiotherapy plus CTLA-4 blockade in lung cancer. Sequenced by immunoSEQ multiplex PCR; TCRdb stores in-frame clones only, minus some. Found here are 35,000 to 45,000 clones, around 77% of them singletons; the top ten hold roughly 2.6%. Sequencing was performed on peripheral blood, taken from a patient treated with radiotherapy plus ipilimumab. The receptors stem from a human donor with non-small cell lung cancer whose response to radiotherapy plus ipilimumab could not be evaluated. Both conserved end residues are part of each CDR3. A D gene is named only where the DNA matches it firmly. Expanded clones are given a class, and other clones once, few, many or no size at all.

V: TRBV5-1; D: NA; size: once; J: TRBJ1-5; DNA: TGCGCCAGCAGCTTGGGACCAGGGCCCTATCAGCCCCAGCATTTT; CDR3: CASSLGPGPYQPQHF
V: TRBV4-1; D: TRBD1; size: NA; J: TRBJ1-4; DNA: TGCGCCAGCAGCCAAATAAACAGGGGAATAAGGGATGAAAAACTGTTTTTT; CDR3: CASSQINRGIRDEKLFF
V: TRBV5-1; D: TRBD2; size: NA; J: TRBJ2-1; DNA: TGCGCCAGCGGAGCGGGGGGGAAGGATGAGCAGTTCTTC; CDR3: CASGAGGKDEQFF
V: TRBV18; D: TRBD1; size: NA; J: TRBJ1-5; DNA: TGTGCCAGCTCACAACCCGGGACAGAAAGCAATCAGCCCCAGCATTTT; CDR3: CASSQPGTESNQPQHF
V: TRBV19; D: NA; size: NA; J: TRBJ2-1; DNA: TGTGCCAGTAGTATAGACCCGCAGGGGATCGGAAATGAGCAGTTCTTC; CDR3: CASSIDPQGIGNEQFF
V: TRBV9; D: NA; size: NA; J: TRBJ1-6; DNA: TGTGCCAGCAGCGTAGCGGGGGTAGGTAATTCACCCCTCCACTTT; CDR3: CASSVAGVGNSPLHF
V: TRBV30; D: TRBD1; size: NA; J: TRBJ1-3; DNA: TGTGCCTGCCCCGGGACAGGGATTGGAAACACCATATATTTT; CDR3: CACPGTGIGNTIYF
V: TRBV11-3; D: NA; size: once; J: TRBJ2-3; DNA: TGTGCCAGCAGCCCAGGACAGCGCACAGATACGCAGTATTTT; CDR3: CASSPGQRTDTQYF
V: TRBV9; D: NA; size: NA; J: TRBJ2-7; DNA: TGTGCCAGCAGTGATCAGGGATACGAGCAGTACTTC; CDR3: CASSDQGYEQYF
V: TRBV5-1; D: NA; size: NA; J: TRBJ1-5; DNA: TGCGCCAGCAGCAAAGGACAACCTGGGGAAGATCAGCCCCAGCATTTT; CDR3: CASSKGQPGEDQPQHF
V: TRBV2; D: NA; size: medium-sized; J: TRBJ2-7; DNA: TGTGCCAGCAGAGGACACTACGAGCAGTACTTC; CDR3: CASRGHYEQYF
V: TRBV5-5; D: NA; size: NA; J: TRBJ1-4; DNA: TGTGCCAGCAGCCGACTCGCAACTAATGAAAAACTGTTTTTT; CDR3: CASSRLATNEKLFF
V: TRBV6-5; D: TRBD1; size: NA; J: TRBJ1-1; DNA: TGTGCCAGCAGCCCTTGGGACAGCGCCTCTGGTGAAGCTTTCTTT; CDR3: CASSPWDSASGEAFF
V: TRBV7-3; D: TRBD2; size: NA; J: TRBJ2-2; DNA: TGTGCCAGCAGCTCGCTAGCGGGGGGGCCCACCGGGGAGCTGTTTTTT; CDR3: CASSSLAGGPTGELFF
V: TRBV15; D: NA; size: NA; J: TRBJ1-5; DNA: TGTGCCACCAGCTACAATAGCAATCAGCCCCAGCATTTT; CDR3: CATSYNSNQPQHF